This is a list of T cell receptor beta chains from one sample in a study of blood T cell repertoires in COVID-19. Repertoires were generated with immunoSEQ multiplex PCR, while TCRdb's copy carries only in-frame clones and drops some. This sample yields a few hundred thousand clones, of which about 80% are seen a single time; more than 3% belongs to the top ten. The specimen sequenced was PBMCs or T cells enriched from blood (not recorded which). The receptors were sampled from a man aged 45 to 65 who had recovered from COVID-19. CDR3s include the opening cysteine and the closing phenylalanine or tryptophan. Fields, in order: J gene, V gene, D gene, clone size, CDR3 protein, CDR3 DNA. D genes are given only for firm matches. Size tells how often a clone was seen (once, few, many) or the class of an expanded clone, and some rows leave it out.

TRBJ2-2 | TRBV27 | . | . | CASSSRGSNTGELFF | TGTGCCAGCAGTTCTCGGGGTTCGAACACCGGGGAGCTGTTTTTT
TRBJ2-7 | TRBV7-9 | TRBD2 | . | CASSPQRTSGGPYEQYF | TGTGCCAGCAGCCCACAGCGAACTAGCGGGGGACCTTACGAGCAGTACTTC
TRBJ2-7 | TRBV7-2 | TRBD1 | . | CASSLTGQGFHEQYF | TGTGCCAGCAGCTTAACTGGACAGGGGTTCCACGAGCAGTACTTC
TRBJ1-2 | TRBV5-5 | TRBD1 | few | CASSLRQGEYYGYTF | TGTGCCAGCAGCTTACGACAGGGGGAGTACTATGGCTACACCTTC
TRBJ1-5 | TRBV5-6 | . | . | CASSLAGVGNQPQHF | TGTGCCAGCAGCTTGGCAGGGGTGGGCAATCAGCCCCAGCATTTT
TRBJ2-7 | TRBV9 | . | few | CASSVGQSHSYEQYF | TGTGCCAGCAGCGTTGGACAGTCCCACTCCTACGAGCAGTACTTC
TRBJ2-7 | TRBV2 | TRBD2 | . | CASSAAGTSSPYEQYF | TGTGCCAGCAGTGCGGCCGGGACTAGCAGCCCCTACGAGCAGTACTTC
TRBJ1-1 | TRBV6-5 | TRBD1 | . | CASSLQGGTEAFF | TGTGCCAGCAGTTTACAGGGGGGCACTGAAGCTTTCTTT
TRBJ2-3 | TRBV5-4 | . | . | CASSLETSTDTQYF | TGTGCCAGCAGCTTGGAGACTAGCACAGATACGCAGTATTTT
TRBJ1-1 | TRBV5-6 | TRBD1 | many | CASSLGSYRGTEAFF | TGTGCCAGCAGCTTGGGCTCCTACAGGGGCACTGAAGCTTTCTTT
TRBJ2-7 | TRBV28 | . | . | CASGGLKNEQYF | TGTGCCAGCGGGGGACTCAAGAACGAGCAGTACTTC
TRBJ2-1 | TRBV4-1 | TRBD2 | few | CASSQVLAEGAGGAPREQFF | TGCGCCAGCAGCCAAGTCCTCGCGGAAGGGGCGGGGGGGGCTCCACGTGAGCAGTTCTTC
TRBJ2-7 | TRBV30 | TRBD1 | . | CAWSVRTTGPHEQYF | TGTGCCTGGAGTGTACGTACGACAGGGCCCCACGAGCAGTACTTC
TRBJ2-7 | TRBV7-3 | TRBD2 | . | CASGQLGTSGPQYF | TGTGCCAGCGGGCAGTTGGGGACTAGCGGGCCACAGTACTTC
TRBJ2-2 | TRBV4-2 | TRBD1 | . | CASSQAGGTGGRRTGELFF | TGTGCCAGCAGCCAGGCCGGGGGGACAGGGGGCCGGCGGACCGGGGAGCTGTTTTTT
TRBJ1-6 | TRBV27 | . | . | CASSFWTDPFNSPLHF | TGTGCCAGCAGTTTTTGGACAGATCCCTTTAATTCACCCCTCCACTTT
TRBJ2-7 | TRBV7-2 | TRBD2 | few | CASSFGLAFEQYF | TGTGCCAGCAGCTTCGGACTAGCGTTCGAGCAGTACTTC
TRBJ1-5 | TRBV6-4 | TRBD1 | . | CASKGQGEGSNQPQHF | TGTGCCAGCAAAGGACAGGGGGAAGGTAGCAATCAGCCCCAGCATTTT
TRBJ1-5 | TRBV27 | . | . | CASSSVGGGFYSNQPQHF | TGTGCCAGCAGTTCGGTGGGGGGAGGCTTTTATAGCAATCAGCCCCAGCATTTT
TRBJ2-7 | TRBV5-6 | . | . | CASSSAASSYEQYF | TGTGCCAGCAGCTCCGCGGCCAGCTCCTACGAGCAGTACTTC
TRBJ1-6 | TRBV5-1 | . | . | CASSSGEGRSPLHF | TGCGCCAGCAGCTCGGGAGAGGGGCGGTCACCCCTCCACTTT